This T cell receptor beta chain was sequenced during a study of Graves' ophthalmopathy and Graves' hyperthyroidism. Transcripts of RNA were the source for amplifying TCR beta CDR3 regions. RT-PCR was first run with HTBI primers, then multiplex PCR in a second round. Using its own MiXCR run on the multiplex PCR reads, TCRdb lists one record per CDR3 protein. This sample yields around 22,000 distinct CDR3 sequences, of which around 50% are seen a single time; under 8.5% belongs to the top ten. Comments on this clonotype: Its antigen is not known.

The junction had 8 bases not matched to a gene; V was cut back by 5 bases and J by 9 bases. The CDR3 consists of 14 residues. Germline lookup yields CDR1 SEHNR and CDR2 FQNEAQ (reference sequence). Whole-study findings and limits: At roughly 67% sensitivity and 72.22% specificity, the model predicted progression of the ophthalmopathy. In blood, most expanded thyroid clonotypes above 0.001 frequency were also detected.

Establishment of the diagnosis relied upon clinical symptoms, serum thyroxine, TRAb, thyroid ultrasound and orbital computed tomography. PBMCs were obtained from 8 to 10 ml of fresh peripheral blood. V is TRBV7-9 and J is TRBJ2-1; 9 bases match TRBD2. The sample taken for sequencing was peripheral blood. The TCR was taken from an adult woman with stable Graves' hyperthyroidism. The CDR3 nucleotides read TGTGCCAGCAGCCAAATAGCGGGAGTGGTTGAGCAGTTCTTC. Protein product: CASSQIAGVVEQFF.